This T cell receptor (beta chain) appears in the sequencing data of a study of blood T cell repertoires in COVID-19. Background on the study: The United States, Italy and Spain supplied acute and convalescent COVID-19 samples.

The CDR3 is 14 amino acids. Original handling: How many nucleated cells were present was estimated from reference gene primer amplification. TCRdb's copy holds only in-frame clones and misses some; the assay was immunoSEQ multiplex PCR. For V, J and clone size, that table is used; D and trimming come from the DNA. Here the sample spans fewer than 350,000 clones, 85% being singletons. The clonotype comes from a human donor in a cohort sampled during active COVID-19. V is TRBV12-1 and J is TRBJ1-4; TRBD1 is taken as the D call from the table, unchecked against the DNA. TRBV12-1 is a recognized pseudogene. Sequencing was carried out using peripheral blood. This CDR3 is CASSFPGCHEKLFF. The CDR3 DNA is TGTGCCAGCAGCTTTCCAGGTTGTCATGAAAAACTGTTTTTT.